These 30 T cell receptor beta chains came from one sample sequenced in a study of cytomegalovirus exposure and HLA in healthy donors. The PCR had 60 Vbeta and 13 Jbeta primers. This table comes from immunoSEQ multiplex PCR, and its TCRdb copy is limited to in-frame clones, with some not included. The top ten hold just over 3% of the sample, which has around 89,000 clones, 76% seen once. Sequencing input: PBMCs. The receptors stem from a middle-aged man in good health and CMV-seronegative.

CDR3 coding DNA: TGTGCCAGCAGGGCTGCTGGACAGGGCAATTCACCCCTCCACTTT. This codes for CASRAAGQGNSPLHF. V gene TRBV2 combines with J gene TRBJ1-6, with 8 nucleotides matching TRBD1. V gave up 6 bases and J gave up 7 bases; unmatched junction bases: 8. The CDR3 contains 15 residues. Germline CDR1 reads SNHLY; CDR2 reads FYNNEI.

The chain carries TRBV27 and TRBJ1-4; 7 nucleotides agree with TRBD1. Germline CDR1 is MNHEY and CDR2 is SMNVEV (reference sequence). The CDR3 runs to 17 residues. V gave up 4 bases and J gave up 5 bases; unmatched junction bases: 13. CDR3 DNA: TGTGCCAGCAGTTCTTCCATGAAGGGACAGCTGAATGAAAAACTGTTTTTT. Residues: CASSSSMKGQLNEKLFF.

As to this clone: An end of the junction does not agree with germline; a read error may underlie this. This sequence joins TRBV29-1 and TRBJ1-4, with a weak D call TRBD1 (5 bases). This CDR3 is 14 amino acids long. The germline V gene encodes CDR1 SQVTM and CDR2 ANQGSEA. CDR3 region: CNVGWAGLNEKLFF. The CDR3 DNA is TGCAACGTTGGTTGGGCAGGGCTTAATGAAAAACTGTTTTTT.

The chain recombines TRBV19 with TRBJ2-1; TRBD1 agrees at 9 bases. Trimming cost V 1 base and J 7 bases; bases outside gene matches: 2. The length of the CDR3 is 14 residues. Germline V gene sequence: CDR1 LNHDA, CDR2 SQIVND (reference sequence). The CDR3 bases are TGTGCCAGTAGTATAGGGACAGGGGAAAATGAGCAGTTCTTC. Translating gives CASSIGTGENEQFF.

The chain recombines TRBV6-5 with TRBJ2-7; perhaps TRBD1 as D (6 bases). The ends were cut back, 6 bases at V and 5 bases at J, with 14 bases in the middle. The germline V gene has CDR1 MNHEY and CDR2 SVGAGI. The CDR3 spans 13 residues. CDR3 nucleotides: TGTGCCAGCAGCGACCGGGACACCCACGAGCAGTACTTC. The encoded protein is CASSDRDTHEQYF.

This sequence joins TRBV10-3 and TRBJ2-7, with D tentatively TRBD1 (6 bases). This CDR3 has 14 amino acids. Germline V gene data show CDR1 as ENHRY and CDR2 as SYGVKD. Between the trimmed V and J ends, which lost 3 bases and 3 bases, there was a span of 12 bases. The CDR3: CAISEVGRGYEQYF. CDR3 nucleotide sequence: TGTGCCATCAGTGAAGTTGGCAGGGGCTACGAGCAGTACTTC.

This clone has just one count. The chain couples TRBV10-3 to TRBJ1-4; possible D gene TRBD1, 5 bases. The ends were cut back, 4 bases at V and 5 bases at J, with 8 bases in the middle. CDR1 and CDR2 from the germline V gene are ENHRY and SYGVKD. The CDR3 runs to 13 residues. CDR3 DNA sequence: TGTGCCATCAGTGTTCGGGGGAATGAAAAACTGTTTTTT. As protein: CAISVRGNEKLFF.

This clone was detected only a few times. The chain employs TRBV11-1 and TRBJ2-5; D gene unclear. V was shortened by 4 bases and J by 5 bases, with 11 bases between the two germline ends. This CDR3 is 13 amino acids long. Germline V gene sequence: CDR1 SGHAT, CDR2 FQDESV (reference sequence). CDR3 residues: CASSSRGRETQYF. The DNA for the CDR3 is TGTGCCAGCAGCTCCCGAGGTCGGGAGACCCAGTACTTC.

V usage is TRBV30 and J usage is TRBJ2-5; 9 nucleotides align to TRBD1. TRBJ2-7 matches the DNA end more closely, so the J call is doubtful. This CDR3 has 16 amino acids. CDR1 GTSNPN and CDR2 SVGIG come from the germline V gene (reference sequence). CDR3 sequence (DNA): TGTGCCTGGACCATTCCGGGGACAGGGATCCAGGACGAGCAGTACTTC. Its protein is CAWTIPGTGIQDEQYF.

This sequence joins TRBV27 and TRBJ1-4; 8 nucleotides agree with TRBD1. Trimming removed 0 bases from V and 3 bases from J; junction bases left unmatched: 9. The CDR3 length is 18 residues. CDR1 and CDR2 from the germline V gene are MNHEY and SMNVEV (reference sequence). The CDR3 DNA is TGTGCCAGCAGTTTATCCGTCAGGGGGCATTCTGCTAATGAAAAACTGTTTTTT. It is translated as CASSLSVRGHSANEKLFF. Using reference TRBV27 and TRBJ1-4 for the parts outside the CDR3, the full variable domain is EAQVTQNPRYLITVTGKKLTVTCSQNMNHEYMSWYRQDPGLGLRQIYYSMNVEVTDKGDVPEGYKVSRKEKRNFPLILESPSPNQTSLYFCASSLSVRGHSANEKLFFGSGTQLSVL.

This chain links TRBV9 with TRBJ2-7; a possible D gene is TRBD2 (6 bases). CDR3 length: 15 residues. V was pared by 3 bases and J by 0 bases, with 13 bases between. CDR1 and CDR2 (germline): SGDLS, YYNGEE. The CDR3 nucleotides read TGTGCCAGCAGCGGGGGGGTTAGTGACTCCTACGAGCAGTACTTC. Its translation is CASSGGVSDSYEQYF.

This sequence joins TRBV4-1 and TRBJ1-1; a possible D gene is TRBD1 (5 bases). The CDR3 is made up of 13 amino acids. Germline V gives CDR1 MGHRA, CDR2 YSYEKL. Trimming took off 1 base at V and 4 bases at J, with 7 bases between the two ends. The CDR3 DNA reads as TGCGCCAGCAGCCAAGGGAGGGGCACTGAAGCTTTCTTT. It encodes CASSQGRGTEAFF.

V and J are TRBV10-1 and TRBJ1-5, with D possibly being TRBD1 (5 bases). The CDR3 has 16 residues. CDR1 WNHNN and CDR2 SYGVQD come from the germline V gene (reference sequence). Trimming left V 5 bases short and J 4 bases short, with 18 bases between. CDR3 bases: TGCGCCAGCAGTCTTCCCTGGCAGAAGGGGAATCAGCCCCAGCATTTT. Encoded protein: CASSLPWQKGNQPQHF.

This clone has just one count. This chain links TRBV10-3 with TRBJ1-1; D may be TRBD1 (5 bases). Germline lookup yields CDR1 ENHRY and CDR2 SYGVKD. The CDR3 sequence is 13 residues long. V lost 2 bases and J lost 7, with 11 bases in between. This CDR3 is CAISELTGGEAFF. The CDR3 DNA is TGTGCCATCAGTGAGCTAACCGGGGGTGAAGCTTTCTTT.

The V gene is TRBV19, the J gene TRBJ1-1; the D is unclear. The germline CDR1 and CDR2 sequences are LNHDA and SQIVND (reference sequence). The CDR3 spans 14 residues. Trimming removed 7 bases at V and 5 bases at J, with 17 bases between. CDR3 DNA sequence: TGTGCCAGTATTGGTAATTGGGCTTTTACTGAAGCTTTCTTT. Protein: CASIGNWAFTEAFF.

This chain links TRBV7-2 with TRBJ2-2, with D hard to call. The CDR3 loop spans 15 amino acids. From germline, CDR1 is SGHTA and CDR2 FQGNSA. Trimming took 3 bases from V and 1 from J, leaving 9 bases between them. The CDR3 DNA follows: TGTGCCAGCAGCTTTAGCACCCAGAACACCGGGGAGCTGTTTTTT. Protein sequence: CASSFSTQNTGELFF.

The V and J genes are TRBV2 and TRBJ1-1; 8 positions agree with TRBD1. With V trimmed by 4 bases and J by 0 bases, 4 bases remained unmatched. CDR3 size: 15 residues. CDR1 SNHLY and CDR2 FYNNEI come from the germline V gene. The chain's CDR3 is CASSAGGRMNTEAFF. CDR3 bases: TGTGCCAGCAGTGCAGGGGGCCGAATGAACACTGAAGCTTTCTTT.

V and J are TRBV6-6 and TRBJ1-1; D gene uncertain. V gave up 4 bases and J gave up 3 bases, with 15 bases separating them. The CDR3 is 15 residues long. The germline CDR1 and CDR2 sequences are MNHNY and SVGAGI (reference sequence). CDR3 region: CASSSPGGSHTEAFF. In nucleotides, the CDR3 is TGTGCCAGCAGTTCCCCAGGAGGGAGCCACACTGAAGCTTTCTTT.

The chain's CDR3 is CASSPGQGVGTGELFF. CDR3 nucleotides: TGTGCCAGCAGCCCTGGCCAGGGGGTAGGGACCGGGGAGCTGTTTTTT. The chain uses TRBV4-2 and TRBJ2-2; 7 nucleotides align to TRBD1. The CDR3 loop spans 16 amino acids. The trim removed 4 bases at V and 5 bases at J, leaving 10 bases unmatched. Germline V gene data show CDR1 as LGHNA and CDR2 as YNFKEQ.

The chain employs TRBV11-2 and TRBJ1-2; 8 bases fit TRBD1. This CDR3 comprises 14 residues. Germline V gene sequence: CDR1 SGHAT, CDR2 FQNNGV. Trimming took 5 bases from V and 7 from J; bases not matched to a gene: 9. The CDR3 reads CASSPRTGKAGYTF. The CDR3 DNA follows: TGTGCCAGCAGCCCCCGGACAGGGAAAGCTGGCTACACCTTC.

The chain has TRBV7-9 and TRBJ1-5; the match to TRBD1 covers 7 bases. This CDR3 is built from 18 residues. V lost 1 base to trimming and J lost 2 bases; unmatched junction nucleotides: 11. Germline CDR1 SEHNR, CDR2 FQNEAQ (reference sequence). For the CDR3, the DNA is TGTGCCAGCAGCTTAGGAGTAGGGGGCGTCAAGGGCAATCAGCCCCAGCATTTT. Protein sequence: CASSLGVGGVKGNQPQHF.

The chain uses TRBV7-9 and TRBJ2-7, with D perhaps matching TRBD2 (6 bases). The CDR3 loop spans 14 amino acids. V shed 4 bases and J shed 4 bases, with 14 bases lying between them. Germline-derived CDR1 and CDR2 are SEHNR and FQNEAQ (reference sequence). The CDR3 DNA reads TGTGCCAGCAGCTCGAGACTAGGCAAGTACGAGCAGTACTTC. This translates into CASSSRLGKYEQYF.

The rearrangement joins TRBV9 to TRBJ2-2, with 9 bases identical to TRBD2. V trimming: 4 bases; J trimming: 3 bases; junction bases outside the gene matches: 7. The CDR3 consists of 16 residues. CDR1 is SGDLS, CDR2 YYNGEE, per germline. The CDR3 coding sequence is TGTGCCAGCAGCCTGGCGGCGGGGGGGTACACCGGGGAGCTGTTTTTT. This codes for CASSLAAGGYTGELFF.

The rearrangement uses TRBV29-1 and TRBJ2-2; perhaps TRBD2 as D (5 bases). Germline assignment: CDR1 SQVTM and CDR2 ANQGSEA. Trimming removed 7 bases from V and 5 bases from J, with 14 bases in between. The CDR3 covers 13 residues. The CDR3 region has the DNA TGCAGCGGTGGACTGGGTCTAACCGGGGAGCTGTTTTTT. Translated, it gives CSGGLGLTGELFF.

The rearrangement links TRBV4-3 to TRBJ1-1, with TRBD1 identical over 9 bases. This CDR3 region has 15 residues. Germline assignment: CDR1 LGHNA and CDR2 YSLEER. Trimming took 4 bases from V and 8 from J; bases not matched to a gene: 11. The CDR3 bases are TGCGCCAGCAGCCGCATAGATTTCGGACAGGGGGAAGCTTTCTTT. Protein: CASSRIDFGQGEAFF.

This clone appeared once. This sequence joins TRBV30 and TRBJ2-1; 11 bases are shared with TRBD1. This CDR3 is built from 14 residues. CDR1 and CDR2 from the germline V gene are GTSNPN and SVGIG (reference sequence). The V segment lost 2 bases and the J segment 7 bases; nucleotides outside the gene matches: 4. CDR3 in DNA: TGTGCCTGGAGTATAGGGACAGGGGGGAATGAGCAGTTCTTC. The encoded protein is CAWSIGTGGNEQFF.

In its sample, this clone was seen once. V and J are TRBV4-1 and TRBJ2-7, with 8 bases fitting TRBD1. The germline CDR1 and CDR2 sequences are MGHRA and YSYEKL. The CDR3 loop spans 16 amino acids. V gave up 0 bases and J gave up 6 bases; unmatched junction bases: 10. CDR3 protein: CASSQDQDRGRVEQYF. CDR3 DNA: TGCGCCAGCAGCCAAGATCAAGACAGGGGTCGAGTCGAGCAGTACTTC.

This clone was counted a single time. As DNA, the CDR3 is TGTGCCAGCAGCAAAGACCGTAGAGATGGCTACACCTTC. Its protein is CASSKDRRDGYTF. The chain links TRBV21-1 to TRBJ1-2. TRBV21-1 is a pseudogene segment. The CDR3 sequence is 13 residues long.

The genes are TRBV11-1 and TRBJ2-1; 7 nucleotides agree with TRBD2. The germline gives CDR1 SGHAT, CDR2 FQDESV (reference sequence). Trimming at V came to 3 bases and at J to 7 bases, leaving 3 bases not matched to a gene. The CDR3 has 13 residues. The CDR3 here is CASSLSSGNEQFF. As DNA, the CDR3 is TGTGCCAGCAGCTTGTCTAGCGGAAATGAGCAGTTCTTC.

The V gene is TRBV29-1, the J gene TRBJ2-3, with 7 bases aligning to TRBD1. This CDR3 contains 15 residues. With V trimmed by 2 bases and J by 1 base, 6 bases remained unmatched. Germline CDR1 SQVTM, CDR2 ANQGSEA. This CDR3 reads CSVEKTGVGTDTQYF. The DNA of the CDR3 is TGCAGCGTTGAAAAAACAGGGGTGGGCACAGATACGCAGTATTTT.